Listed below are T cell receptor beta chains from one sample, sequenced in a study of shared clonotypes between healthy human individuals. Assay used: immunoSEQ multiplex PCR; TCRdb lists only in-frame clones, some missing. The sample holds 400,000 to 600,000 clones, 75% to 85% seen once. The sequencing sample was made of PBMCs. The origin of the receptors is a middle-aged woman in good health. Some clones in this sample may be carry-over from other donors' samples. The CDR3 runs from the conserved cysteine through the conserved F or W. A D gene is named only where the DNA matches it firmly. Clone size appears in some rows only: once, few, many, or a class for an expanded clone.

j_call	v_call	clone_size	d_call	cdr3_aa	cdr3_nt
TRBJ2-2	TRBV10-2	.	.	CAIKPSINTGELFF	TGCGCCATTAAACCCAGTATCAACACCGGGGAGCTGTTTTTT
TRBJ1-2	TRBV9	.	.	CASSVQGGGYTF	TGTGCCAGCAGCGTACAGGGAGGCGGCTACACCTTC
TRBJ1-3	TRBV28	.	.	CASSFPGGVYSAIYF	TGTGCCAGCAGTTTCCCGGGAGGGGTCTATTCCGCCATATATTTT
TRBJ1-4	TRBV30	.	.	CAWNRGLNEKLFF	TGTGCCTGGAACCGGGGCCTTAATGAAAAACTGTTTTTT
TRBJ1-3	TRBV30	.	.	CAWSMGSGNTIYF	TGTGCCTGGAGTATGGGATCTGGAAACACCATATATTTT
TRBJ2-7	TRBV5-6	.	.	CASSGGPQGYEQYF	TGTGCCAGCAGCGGGGGGCCACAGGGATACGAGCAGTACTTC
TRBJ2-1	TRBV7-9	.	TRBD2	CASSSGLAGNNEQFF	TGTGCCAGCAGCTCCGGACTAGCGGGAAACAATGAGCAGTTCTTC
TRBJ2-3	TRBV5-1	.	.	CASSDTDTQYF	TGCGCCAGCAGCGACACAGATACGCAGTATTTT
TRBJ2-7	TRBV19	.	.	CASSGFYEQYF	TGTGCCAGTAGTGGATTTTACGAGCAGTACTTC
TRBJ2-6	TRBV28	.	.	CASSLRTASGANVLTF	TGTGCCAGCAGTCTCCGGACAGCCTCTGGGGCCAACGTCCTGACTTTC
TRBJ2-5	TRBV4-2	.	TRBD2	CASSQGYGRGGETQYF	TGTGCCAGCAGCCAAGGGTATGGGAGGGGAGGGGAGACCCAGTACTTC
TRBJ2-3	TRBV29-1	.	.	CSVEVRSIQGPGATDTQYF	TGCAGCGTTGAAGTCAGGTCGATACAGGGTCCCGGGGCAACAGATACGCAGTATTTT
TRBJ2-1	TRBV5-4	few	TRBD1	CASSSGTGGYNEQFF	TGTGCCAGCAGCTCCGGGACAGGGGGCTACAATGAGCAGTTCTTC
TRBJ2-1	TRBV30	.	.	CAWSVNSPAYNEQFF	TGTGCCTGGAGTGTAAATAGTCCCGCTTACAATGAGCAGTTCTTC
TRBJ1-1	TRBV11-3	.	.	CASSLGGGWNTEAFF	TGTGCCAGCAGCTTAGGTGGGGGTTGGAACACTGAAGCTTTCTTT
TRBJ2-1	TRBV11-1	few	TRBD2	CASSLWTGGEQFF	TGTGCCAGCAGCTTATGGACGGGAGGGGAGCAGTTCTTC
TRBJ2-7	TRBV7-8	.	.	CASRTSTVPSGEQYF	TGTGCCAGCAGGACGTCGACAGTTCCCTCGGGGGAGCAGTACTTC
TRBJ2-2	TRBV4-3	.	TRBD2	CASSQEGLASPGELFF	TGCGCCAGCAGCCAAGAGGGACTAGCGTCCCCCGGGGAGCTGTTTTTT
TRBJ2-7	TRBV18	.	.	CASSRGTEEQYF	TGTGCCAGCTCACGGGGGACGGAGGAGCAGTACTTC
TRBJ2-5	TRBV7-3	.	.	CASSSGQGETQYF	TGTGCCAGCAGCTCGGGGCAAGGAGAGACCCAGTACTTC
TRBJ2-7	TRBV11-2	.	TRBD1	CASSPGQGMSYEQYF	TGTGCCAGCAGCCCAGGACAGGGCATGTCCTACGAGCAGTACTTC
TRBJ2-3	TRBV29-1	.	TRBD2	CSVRRFLAGVGDTQYF	TGCAGCGTTCGCAGGTTTCTAGCGGGAGTCGGCGATACGCAGTATTTT
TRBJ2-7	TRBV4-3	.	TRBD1	CASAPGQGGEQYF	TGCGCCAGCGCACCGGGACAGGGAGGCGAGCAGTACTTC
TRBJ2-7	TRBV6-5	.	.	CASSYEPYSYEQYF	TGTGCCAGCAGTTATGAACCTTACTCCTACGAGCAGTACTTC
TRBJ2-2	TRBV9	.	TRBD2	CASSPRALAGSNTGELFF	TGTGCCAGCAGCCCAAGGGCCCTAGCGGGATCAAACACCGGGGAGCTGTTTTTT
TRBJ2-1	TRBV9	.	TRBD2	CASSAFGRAGNEQFF	TGTGCCAGCAGCGCATTCGGGAGGGCCGGTAATGAGCAGTTCTTC
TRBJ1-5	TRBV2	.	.	CASSEWGAGQPQHF	TGTGCCAGCAGTGAATGGGGGGCTGGGCAGCCCCAGCATTTT
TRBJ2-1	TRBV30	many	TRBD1	CAWHTRGTGRNNEQFF	TGTGCCTGGCACACCAGAGGGACAGGGAGAAACAATGAGCAGTTCTTC
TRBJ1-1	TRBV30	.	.	CAWSPQVNTGAFF	TGTGCCTGGAGTCCCCAGGTGAACACTGGAGCTTTCTTT
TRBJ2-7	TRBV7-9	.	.	CASSLGGVSYEQYF	TGTGCCAGCAGCTTAGGCGGGGTATCCTACGAGCAGTACTTC
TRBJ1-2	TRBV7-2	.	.	CASSLAVAGYTF	TGTGCCAGCAGCTTAGCGGTGGCCGGCTACACCTTC
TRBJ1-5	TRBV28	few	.	CASSPPDMGNQPQHF	TGTGCCAGCAGTCCGCCCGACATGGGCAATCAGCCCCAGCATTTT
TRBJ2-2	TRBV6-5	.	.	CASSRGTGELFF	TGTGCCAGCAGTCGGGGTACCGGGGAGCTGTTTTTT
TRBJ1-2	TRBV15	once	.	CATSARQEGNYGYTF	TGTGCCACCAGCGCACGACAGGAGGGAAACTATGGCTACACCTTC
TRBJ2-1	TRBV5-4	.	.	CASSGGMGAPYNEQFF	TGTGCCAGCAGCGGGGGGATGGGGGCCCCTTACAATGAGCAGTTCTTC
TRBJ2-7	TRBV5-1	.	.	CASSPSGVGYEQYF	TGCGCCAGCAGCCCGTCAGGGGTAGGGTACGAGCAGTACTTC
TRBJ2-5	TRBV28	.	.	CASLRYGTQYF	TGTGCCAGCCTCCGTTATGGGACCCAGTACTTC
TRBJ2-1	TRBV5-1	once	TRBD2	CASSLLGGNYNEQFF	TGCGCCAGCAGCTTGCTGGGAGGGAATTACAATGAGCAGTTCTTC
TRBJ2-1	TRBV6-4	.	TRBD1	CATSYDRGNEQFF	TGTGCCACGAGCTACGACAGGGGCAATGAGCAGTTCTTC
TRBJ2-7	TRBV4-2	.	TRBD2	CASSHASGSNYEQYF	TGTGCCAGCAGCCATGCTAGCGGGAGTAATTACGAGCAGTACTTC
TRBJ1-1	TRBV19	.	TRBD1	CASSMGQGFSEAFF	TGTGCCAGTAGTATGGGACAGGGGTTCTCTGAAGCTTTCTTT
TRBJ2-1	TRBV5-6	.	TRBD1	CASSRGTGSSYNEQFF	TGTGCCAGCAGCCGGGGGACAGGGTCCTCCTACAATGAGCAGTTCTTC
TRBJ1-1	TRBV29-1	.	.	CSVRGLGTEAFF	TGCAGCGTAAGGGGATTGGGCACTGAAGCTTTCTTT
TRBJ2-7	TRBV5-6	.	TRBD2	CASSLGTSGSRYF	TGTGCCAGCAGCTTGGGGACTAGCGGGAGTAGGTACTTC
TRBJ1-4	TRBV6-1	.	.	CASTRQYSNEKLFF	TGTGCCAGCACCAGGCAGTACAGTAATGAAAAACTGTTTTTT
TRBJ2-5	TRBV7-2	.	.	CASSLTGAGLLTKETQYF	TGTGCCAGCAGCTTAACGGGGGCTGGGCTTCTCACCAAAGAGACCCAGTACTTC
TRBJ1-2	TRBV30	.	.	CAWSVGWGAPGYTF	TGTGCCTGGAGTGTAGGGTGGGGGGCGCCGGGCTACACCTTC
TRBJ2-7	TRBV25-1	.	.	CASSESGVTYEQYF	TGTGCCAGCAGTGAATCAGGGGTAACCTACGAGCAGTACTTC
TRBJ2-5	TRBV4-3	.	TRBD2	CASSQGLAGASETQYF	TGCGCCAGCAGCCAGGGACTAGCGGGAGCTTCGGAGACCCAGTACTTC
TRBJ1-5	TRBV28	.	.	CASRGQAGGYQPQHF	TGTGCCAGCAGGGGGCAGGCAGGAGGGTACCAGCCCCAGCATTTT
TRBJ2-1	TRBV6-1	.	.	CASSPRTLYNEQFF	TGTGCCAGCAGTCCCCGGACTCTTTACAATGAGCAGTTCTTC
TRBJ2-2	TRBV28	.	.	CASRRLNRVAGELFF	TGTGCCAGCAGACGCCTAAACAGGGTTGCCGGGGAGCTGTTTTTT
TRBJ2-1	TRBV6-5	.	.	CASSESPRGEQFF	TGTGCCAGCAGTGAATCCCCAAGGGGGGAGCAGTTCTTC
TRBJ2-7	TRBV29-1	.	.	CSVGGERGLASYEQYF	TGCAGCGTTGGGGGGGAAAGAGGGCTAGCCTCCTACGAGCAGTACTTC
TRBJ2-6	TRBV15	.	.	CATSRGGSGANVLTF	TGTGCCACCAGCAGAGGGGGCTCGGGGGCCAACGTCCTGACTTTC